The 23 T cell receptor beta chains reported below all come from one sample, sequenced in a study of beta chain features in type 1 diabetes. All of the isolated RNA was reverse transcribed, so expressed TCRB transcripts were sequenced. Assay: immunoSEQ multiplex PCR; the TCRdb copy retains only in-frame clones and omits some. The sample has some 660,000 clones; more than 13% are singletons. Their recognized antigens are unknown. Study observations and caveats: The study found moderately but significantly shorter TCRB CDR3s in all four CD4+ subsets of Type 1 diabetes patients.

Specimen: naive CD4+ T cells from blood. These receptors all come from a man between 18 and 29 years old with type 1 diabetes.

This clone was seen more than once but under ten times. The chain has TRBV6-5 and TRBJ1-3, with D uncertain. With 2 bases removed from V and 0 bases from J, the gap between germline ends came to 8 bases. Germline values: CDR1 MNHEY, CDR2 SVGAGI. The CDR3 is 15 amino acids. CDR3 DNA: TGTGCCAGCAGTTACCGCCGAAGCTCTGGAAACACCATATATTTT. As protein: CASSYRRSSGNTIYF.

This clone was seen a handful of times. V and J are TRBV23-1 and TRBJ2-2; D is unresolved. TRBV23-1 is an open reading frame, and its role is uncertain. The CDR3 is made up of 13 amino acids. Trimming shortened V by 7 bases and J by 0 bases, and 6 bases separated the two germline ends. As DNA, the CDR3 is TGCGCCAGCAATTTGGCGAACACCGGGGAGCTGTTTTTT. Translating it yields CASNLANTGELFF.

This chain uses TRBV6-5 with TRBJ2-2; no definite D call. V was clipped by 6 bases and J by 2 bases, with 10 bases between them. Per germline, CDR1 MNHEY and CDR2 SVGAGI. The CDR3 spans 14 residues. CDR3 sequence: CASSRKGNTGELFF. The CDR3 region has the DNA TGTGCCAGCAGCCGTAAGGGCAACACCGGGGAGCTGTTTTTT.

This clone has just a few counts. The CDR3 sequence is CASRPGPSNSGANVLTF. The CDR3 DNA sequence: TGTGCCAGCAGGCCGGGACCTTCGAACTCTGGGGCCAACGTCCTGACTTTC. This rearrangement joins TRBV5-4 to TRBJ2-6; tentatively, D is TRBD1 or TRBD2 (5 bases each). Germline CDR1 reads SGHNT; CDR2 reads YYREEE (reference sequence). This CDR3 spans 17 amino acids. Trimming removed 5 bases from V and 0 bases from J, with 15 bases in between.

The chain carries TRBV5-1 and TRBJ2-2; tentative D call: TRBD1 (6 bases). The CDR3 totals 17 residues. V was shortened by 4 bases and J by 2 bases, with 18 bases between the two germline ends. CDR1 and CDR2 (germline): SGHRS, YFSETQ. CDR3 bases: TGCGCCAGCAGCGATTCACTGACAGGCGCTAACACCGGGGAGCTGTTTTTT. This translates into CASSDSLTGANTGELFF.

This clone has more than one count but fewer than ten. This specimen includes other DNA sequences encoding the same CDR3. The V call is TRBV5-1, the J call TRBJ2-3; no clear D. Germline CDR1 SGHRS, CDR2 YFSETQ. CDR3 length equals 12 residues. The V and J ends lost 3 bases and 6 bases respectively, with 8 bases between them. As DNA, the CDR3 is TGCGCCAGCAGCTCCCGTTCGGATACGCAGTATTTT. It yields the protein CASSSRSDTQYF.

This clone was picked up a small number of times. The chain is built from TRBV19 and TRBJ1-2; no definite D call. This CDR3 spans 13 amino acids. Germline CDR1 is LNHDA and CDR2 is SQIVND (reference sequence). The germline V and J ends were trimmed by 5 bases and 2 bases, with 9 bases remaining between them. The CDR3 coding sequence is TGTGCCAGTAGTCGAGTGGAAAACTATGGCTACACCTTC. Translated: CASSRVENYGYTF.

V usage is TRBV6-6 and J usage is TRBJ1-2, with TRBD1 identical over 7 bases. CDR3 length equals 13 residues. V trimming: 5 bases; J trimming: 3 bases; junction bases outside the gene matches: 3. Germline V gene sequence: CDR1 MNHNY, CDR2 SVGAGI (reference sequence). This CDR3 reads CASSTGQDYGYTF. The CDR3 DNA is TGTGCCAGCAGTACCGGACAGGACTATGGCTACACCTTC.

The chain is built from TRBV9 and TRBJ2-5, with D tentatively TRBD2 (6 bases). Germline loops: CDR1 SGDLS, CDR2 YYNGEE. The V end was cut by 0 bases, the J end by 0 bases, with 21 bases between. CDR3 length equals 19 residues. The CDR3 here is CASSVAYSGSALYQETQYF. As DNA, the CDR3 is TGTGCCAGCAGCGTAGCTTATAGCGGATCCGCCCTGTACCAAGAGACCCAGTACTTC.

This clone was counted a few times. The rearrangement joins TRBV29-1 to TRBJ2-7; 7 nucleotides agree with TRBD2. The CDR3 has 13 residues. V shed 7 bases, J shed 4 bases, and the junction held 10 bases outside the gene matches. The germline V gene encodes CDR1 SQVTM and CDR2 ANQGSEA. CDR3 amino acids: CSAAPAGVYEQYF. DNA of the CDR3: TGCAGCGCCGCCCCCGCGGGAGTATACGAGCAGTACTTC.

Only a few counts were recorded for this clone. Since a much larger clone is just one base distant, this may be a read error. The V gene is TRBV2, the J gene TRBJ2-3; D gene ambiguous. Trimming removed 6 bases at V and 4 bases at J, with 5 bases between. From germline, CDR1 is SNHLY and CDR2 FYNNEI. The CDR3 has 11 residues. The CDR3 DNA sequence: TGTGCCAGCAGCCCCCCAGATACGCAGTATTTT. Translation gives CASSPPDTQYF.

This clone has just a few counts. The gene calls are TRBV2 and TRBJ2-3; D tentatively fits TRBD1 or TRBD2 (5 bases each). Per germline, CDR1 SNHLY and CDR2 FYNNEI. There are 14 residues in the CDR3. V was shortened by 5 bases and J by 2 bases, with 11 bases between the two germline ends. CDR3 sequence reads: CASSLGTITDTQYF. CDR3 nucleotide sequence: TGTGCCAGCAGTTTAGGGACGATCACAGATACGCAGTATTTT.

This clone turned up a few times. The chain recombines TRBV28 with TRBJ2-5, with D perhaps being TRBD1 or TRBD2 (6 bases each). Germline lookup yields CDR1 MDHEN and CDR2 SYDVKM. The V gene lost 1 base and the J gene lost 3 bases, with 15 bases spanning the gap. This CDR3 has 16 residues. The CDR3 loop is CASSLFEGGLKETQYF. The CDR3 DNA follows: TGTGCCAGCAGTTTATTCGAGGGGGGACTCAAAGAGACCCAGTACTTC.

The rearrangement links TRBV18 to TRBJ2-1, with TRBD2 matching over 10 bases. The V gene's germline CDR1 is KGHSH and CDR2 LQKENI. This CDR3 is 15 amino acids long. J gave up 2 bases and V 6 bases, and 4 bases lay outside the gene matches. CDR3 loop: CASSFSGGAYNEQFF. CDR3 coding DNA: TGTGCCAGCTCCTTCAGCGGGGGGGCCTACAATGAGCAGTTCTTC.

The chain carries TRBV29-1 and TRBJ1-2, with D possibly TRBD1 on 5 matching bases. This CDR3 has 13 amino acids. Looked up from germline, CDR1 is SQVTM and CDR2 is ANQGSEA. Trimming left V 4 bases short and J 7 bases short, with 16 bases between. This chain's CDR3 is CSVVEGRVGGYTF. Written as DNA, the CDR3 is TGCAGCGTTGTTGAGGGCAGGGTGGGTGGCTACACCTTC.

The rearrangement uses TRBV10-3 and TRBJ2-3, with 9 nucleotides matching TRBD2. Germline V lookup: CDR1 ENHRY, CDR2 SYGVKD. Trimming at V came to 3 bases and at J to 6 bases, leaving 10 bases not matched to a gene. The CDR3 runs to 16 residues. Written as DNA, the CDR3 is TGTGCCATCAGTGACTGGACTAGCGCTGAGAGGGATACGCAGTATTTT. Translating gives CAISDWTSAERDTQYF.

CDR3 amino acids: CASSRQGPANTGELFF. The CDR3 DNA reads as TGTGCCAGCAGCCGTCAGGGGCCCGCTAACACCGGGGAGCTGTTTTTT. V and J are TRBV14 and TRBJ2-2, with D possibly matching TRBD1 (6 bases). This CDR3 has 16 residues. V dropped 4 bases and J dropped 2 bases, with 14 bases sitting between them. Germline values: CDR1 SGHDN, CDR2 FVKESK.

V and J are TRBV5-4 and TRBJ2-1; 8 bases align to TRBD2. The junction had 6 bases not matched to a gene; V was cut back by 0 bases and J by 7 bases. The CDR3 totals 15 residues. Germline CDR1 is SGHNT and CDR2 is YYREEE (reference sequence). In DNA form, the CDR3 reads TGTGCCAGCAGCTTGGACGGCGGGGGGTGGAATGAGCAGTTCTTC. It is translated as CASSLDGGGWNEQFF.

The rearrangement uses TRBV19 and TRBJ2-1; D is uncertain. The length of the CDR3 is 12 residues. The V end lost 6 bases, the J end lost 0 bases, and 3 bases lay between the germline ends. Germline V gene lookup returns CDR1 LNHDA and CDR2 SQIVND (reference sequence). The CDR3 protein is CASRSSYNEQFF. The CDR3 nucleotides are TGTGCCAGTAGGAGCTCCTACAATGAGCAGTTCTTC. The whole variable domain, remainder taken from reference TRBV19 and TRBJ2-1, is DGGITQSPKYLFRKEGQNVTLSCEQNLNHDAMYWYRQDPGQGLRLIYYSQIVNDFQKGDIAEGYSVSREKKESFPLTVTSAQKNPTAFYLCASRSSYNEQFFGPGTRLTVL.

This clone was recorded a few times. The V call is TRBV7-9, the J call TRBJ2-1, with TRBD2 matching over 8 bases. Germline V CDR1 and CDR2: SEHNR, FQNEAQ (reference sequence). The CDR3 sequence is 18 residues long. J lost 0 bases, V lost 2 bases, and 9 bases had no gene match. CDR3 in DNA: TGTGCCAGCAGCTTAAAGAGCGGGAGAGCGAGCTCCTACAATGAGCAGTTCTTC. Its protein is CASSLKSGRASSYNEQFF.

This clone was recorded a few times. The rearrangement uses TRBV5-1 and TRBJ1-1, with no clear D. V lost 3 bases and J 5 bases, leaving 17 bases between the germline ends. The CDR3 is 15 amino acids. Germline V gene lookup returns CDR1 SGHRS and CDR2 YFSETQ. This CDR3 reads CASSYDRGSATEAFF. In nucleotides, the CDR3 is TGCGCCAGCAGCTACGACCGGGGTTCAGCAACTGAAGCTTTCTTT.

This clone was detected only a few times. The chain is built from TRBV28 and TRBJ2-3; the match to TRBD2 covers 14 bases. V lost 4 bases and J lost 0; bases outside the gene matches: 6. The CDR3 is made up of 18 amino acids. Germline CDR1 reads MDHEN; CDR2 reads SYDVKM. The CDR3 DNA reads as TGTGCCAGCAGTTCGGGACTAGCGGGGGAAACTAGCACAGATACGCAGTATTTT. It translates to CASSSGLAGETSTDTQYF.

CDR3 loop: CAWSSGRGNTEAFF. CDR3 sequence (DNA): TGTGCCTGGAGCTCAGGCAGGGGGAACACTGAAGCTTTCTTT. This sequence joins TRBV30 and TRBJ1-1; maybe TRBD1 (6 bases). The ends were cut back, 3 bases at V and 1 base at J, with 12 bases in the middle. CDR1 is GTSNPN and CDR2 is SVGIG in the germline V gene (reference sequence). The CDR3 loop spans 14 amino acids.